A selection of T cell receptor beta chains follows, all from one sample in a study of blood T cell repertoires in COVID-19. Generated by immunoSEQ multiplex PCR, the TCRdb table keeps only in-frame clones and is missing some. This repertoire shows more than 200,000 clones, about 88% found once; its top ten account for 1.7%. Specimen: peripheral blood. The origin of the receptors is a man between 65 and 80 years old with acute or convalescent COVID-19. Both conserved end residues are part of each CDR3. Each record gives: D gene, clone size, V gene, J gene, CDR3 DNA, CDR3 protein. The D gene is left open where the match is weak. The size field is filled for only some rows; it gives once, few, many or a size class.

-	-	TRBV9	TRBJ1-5	TGTGCCAGCAGCGCCTTCGCTGAGGCTGGGCAGCCCCAGCATTTT	CASSAFAEAGQPQHF
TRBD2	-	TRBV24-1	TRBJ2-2	TGTGCCACCAGCTTACCCGGGACTAGCGTTAGCACCGGGGAGCTGTTTTTT	CATSLPGTSVSTGELFF
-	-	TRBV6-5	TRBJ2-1	TGTGCCAGCAGTTACTCGGCTAGCAGCTCCTACAATGAGCAGTTCTTC	CASSYSASSSYNEQFF
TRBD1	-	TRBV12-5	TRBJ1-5	TGTGCTAGTGGTTTGGGGACAGGGCAGCCCCAGCATTTT	CASGLGTGQPQHF
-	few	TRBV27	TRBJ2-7	TGTGCCAGCAGTTTAGTGGACAGCTCCTACGAGCAGTACTTC	CASSLVDSSYEQYF
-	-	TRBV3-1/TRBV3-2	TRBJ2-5	TGTGCCAGCAGCCAAAACACTGGGAGAGGAGAGACCCAGTACTTC	CASSQNTGRGETQYF
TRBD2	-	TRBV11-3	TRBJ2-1	TGTGCCAGCAGCTCGGGGACTAGCGGGGGGAGCTCCTACAATGAGCAGTTCTTC	CASSSGTSGGSSYNEQFF
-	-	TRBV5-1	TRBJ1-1	TGCGCCAGCAGCTGGACAGTCACGGGGACCACTGAAGCTTTCTTT	CASSWTVTGTTEAFF
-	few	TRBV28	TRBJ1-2	TGTGCCAGCAGCGCTACAGGGCATTCTAACTATGGCTACACCTTC	CASSATGHSNYGYTF
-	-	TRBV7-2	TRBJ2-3	TGTGCCAGCAAAAAAAGTGGGGCCACAGATACGCAGTATTTT	CASKKSGATDTQYF
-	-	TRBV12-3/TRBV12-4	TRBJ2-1	TGTGCCAGCAGTTTTAGGGGCAATGAGCAGTTCTTC	CASSFRGNEQFF
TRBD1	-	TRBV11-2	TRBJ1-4	TGTGCCAGCAGCTTGACAGGGGGGCACACTAATGAAAAACTGTTTTTT	CASSLTGGHTNEKLFF
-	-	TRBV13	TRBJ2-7	TGTGCCAGCAGCCCAACGGTCGCGGATGGCGGAAGGAGGCACGAGCAGTACTTC	CASSPTVADGGRRHEQYF
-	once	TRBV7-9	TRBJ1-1	TGTGCCAGCATCTTACAGTCGAACACTGAAGCTTTCTTT	CASILQSNTEAFF
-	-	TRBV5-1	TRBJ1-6	TGCGCCAGCAGCTTACAAACAGGGTCTGTCCTCCACTTT	CASSLQTGSVLHF
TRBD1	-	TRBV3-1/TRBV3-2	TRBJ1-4	TGTGCCAGCAGCCAAGCTTTGGGGACAGGGCATGAAAAACTGTTTTTT	CASSQALGTGHEKLFF
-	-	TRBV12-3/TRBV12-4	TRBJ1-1	TGTGCCAGCACAAAAGGAGCTGAAGCTTTCTTT	CASTKGAEAFF
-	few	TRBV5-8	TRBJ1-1	TGTGCCAGCAGCTTGGTTATCGGGAACACTGAAGCTTTCTTT	CASSLVIGNTEAFF
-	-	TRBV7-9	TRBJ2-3	TGTGCCAGCAGCTTATCCGTGGGAGTAAAAGATACGCAGTATTTT	CASSLSVGVKDTQYF
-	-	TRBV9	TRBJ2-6	TGTGCCAGCAGTTACGGGACTGGGGCCAACGTCCTGACTTTC	CASSYGTGANVLTF
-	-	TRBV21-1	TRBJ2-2	TGTGCCAGCCAAAGCGGGAGGGTGGTCGGGGAGCTGTTTTTT	CASQSGRVVGELFF
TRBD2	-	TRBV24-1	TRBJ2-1	TGTGCCACCAGTGAAGTCCGGGGGCCGGGACTAGCTACCTGGAATGAGCAGTTCTTC	CATSEVRGPGLATWNEQFF
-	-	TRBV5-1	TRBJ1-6	TGCGCCAGCAGCTTGGAGGGGGAGATCTCACCCCTCCACTTT	CASSLEGEISPLHF
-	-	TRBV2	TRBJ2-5	TGTGCCAGCAGGGGAGCCGCTTTTAAAGAGACCCAGTACTTC	CASRGAAFKETQYF
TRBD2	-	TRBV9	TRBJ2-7	TGTGCCACCGCGGGTAGCGGGAGGGATAGCTCCTACGAGCAGTACTTC	CATAGSGRDSSYEQYF
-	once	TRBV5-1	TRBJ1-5	TGCGCCAGCAGCCATCGGACAGTTAATAATCAGCCCCAGCATTTT	CASSHRTVNNQPQHF
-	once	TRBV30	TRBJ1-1	TGTGCCTGGAGTGAGAAGACATCGCATGCCACTGAAGCTTTCTTT	CAWSEKTSHATEAFF
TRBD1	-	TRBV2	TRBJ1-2	TGTGCCAGCAGTCTAACGACAGGGTTAGATGGCTACACCTTC	CASSLTTGLDGYTF
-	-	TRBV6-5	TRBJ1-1	TGTGCCAGCAGCGGACAGACGAACACTGAAGCTTTCTTT	CASSGQTNTEAFF
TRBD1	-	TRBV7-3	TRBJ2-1	TGTGCCAGCAGCTCTACACAGGGGGCGGTTGAGCAGTTCTTC	CASSSTQGAVEQFF
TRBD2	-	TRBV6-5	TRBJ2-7	TGTGCCAGCAGTTACTCGAAGGGACTAGCGGGTCACGAGCAGTACTTC	CASSYSKGLAGHEQYF